Listed here are 25 T cell receptor beta chains from one sample, sequenced in a study of blood T cell repertoires in COVID-19 (dated by TCRdb to 2018 to 2021). Library construction relied on the immunoSEQ multiplex PCR assay. What TCRdb holds here is the immuneACCESS table cut down to in-frame rearrangements. Part of the clones is not present; checked against another copy, under half of the missing clones reflect an unresolved V gene, and the others are unexplained. The sample has roughly 97,000 clones on record, about 89% of them singletons. The top ten constitute about 5.1% of the sample. The sequencing sample was made of peripheral blood. These receptors were taken from a human donor in a cohort sampled during active COVID-19.

This clone was found a few times. CDR3 residues: CASSPPGTGGRGNQPQHF. Here the CDR3 DNA reads TGTGCCAGCTCACCACCCGGGACAGGGGGTCGAGGCAATCAGCCCCAGCATTTT. This rearrangement joins TRBV18 to TRBJ1-5, with TRBD1 matching over 11 bases. J was trimmed by 2 bases and V by 0 bases; bases with no gene match: 6. This CDR3 has 18 residues. Germline V CDR1 and CDR2: KGHSH, LQKENI.

This clone came up once. V gene TRBV7-9 combines with J gene TRBJ1-1; no clear D. The CDR3 runs 14 residues. Looked up from germline, CDR1 is SEHNR and CDR2 is FQNEAQ (reference sequence). V was pared by 2 bases and J by 1 base, with 8 bases between. The chain's CDR3 is CASSLTGSNTEAFF. The CDR3 DNA reads TGTGCCAGCAGCTTAACGGGGTCGAACACTGAAGCTTTCTTT.

The rearrangement uses TRBV6-1 and TRBJ1-1; D unresolved. Germline-derived CDR1 and CDR2 are MNHNS and SASEGT. The CDR3 contains 13 residues. With 1 base removed from V and 1 base from J, the gap between germline ends came to 4 bases. DNA of the CDR3: TGTGCCAGCAGTGAAGGTAGGAACACTGAAGCTTTCTTT. Protein: CASSEGRNTEAFF.

The CDR3 region is CASSPTSGSASRNEQFF. Written as DNA, the CDR3 is TGTGCCAGCAGCCCGACTAGCGGGAGTGCGAGTCGCAATGAGCAGTTCTTC. The chain uses TRBV7-9 and TRBJ2-1, with 12 bases identical to TRBD2. The CDR3 has 17 amino acids. The V segment lost 5 bases and the J segment 6 bases; nucleotides outside the gene matches: 11. Germline V lookup: CDR1 SEHNR, CDR2 FQNEAQ (reference sequence).

This clone was seen once. This chain connects TRBV28 to TRBJ2-5; D is perhaps TRBD2 (6 bases). V dropped 2 bases and J dropped 1 base, with 8 bases sitting between them. CDR3 length: 14 amino acids. Germline V lookup: CDR1 MDHEN, CDR2 SYDVKM. CDR3 bases: TGTGCCAGCAGTTTACTAGCGCCCCAAGAGACCCAGTACTTC. The encoded protein is CASSLLAPQETQYF.

V is TRBV5-8 and J is TRBJ1-2; 8 bases match TRBD1. This CDR3 spans 12 amino acids. CDR1 is SGHTS and CDR2 is YDEGEE in the germline V gene. With 4 bases clipped from V and 5 bases from J, the junction kept 1 base outside the gene matches. The CDR3 region has the DNA TGTGCCAGCAGCGGGACAGGTTATGGCTACACCTTC. As protein: CASSGTGYGYTF.

V usage is TRBV28 and J usage is TRBJ2-7; TRBD1 aligns across 9 bases. There are 15 residues in the CDR3. Germline V gene lookup returns CDR1 MDHEN and CDR2 SYDVKM. The V gene end was trimmed by 7 bases and the J gene end by 4 bases; junction bases not matched to a gene: 11. The CDR3 DNA follows: TGTGCCAGCACACAGCCGGGACAGGGAATATACGAGCAGTACTTC. Its protein is CASTQPGQGIYEQYF.

This chain connects TRBV6-6 to TRBJ2-3, with 10 nucleotides matching TRBD2. With 6 bases clipped from V and 2 bases from J, the junction kept 8 bases outside the gene matches. The CDR3 sequence is 16 residues long. Per germline, CDR1 MNHNY and CDR2 SVGAGI (reference sequence). The CDR3 nucleotides are TGTGCCAGCAGCCGCCCACTAGCGGGGTTCACAGATACGCAGTATTTT. It is translated as CASSRPLAGFTDTQYF.

This chain joins TRBV7-6 and TRBJ2-5; 8 bases are shared with TRBD1. Germline CDR1 SGHVS, CDR2 FNYEAQ. The CDR3 is 16 residues long. Germline trimming cut 4 bases from V and 5 bases from J; bases unmatched to any gene: 12. The CDR3 nucleotides read TGTGCCAGCAGCTCCCCCCGGGCAGGGGGCGTTGAGACCCAGTACTTC. Its protein product is CASSSPRAGGVETQYF.

A few counts support this clone. V is TRBV2 and J is TRBJ2-5; TRBD2 agrees at 10 bases. The CDR3 consists of 16 residues. From germline, CDR1 is SNHLY and CDR2 FYNNEI. Unmatched junction bases numbered 6, after V lost 1 base and J lost 4 bases. The CDR3 sequence: CASSEEKASGGETQYF. The DNA of the CDR3 is TGTGCCAGCAGTGAAGAGAAAGCTAGCGGGGGAGAGACCCAGTACTTC.

The J gene is TRBJ2-1, the V gene TRBV3-1 (or the pseudogene TRBV3-2), with unresolved D. The CDR3 is made up of 13 amino acids. In germline, CDR1 is LGHDT, CDR2 YNNKEL (reference sequence). V was shortened by 1 base and J by 6 bases, with 7 bases between the two germline ends. The CDR3 loop is CASSQVPGNEQFF. The CDR3 nucleotides are TGTGCCAGCAGCCAAGTGCCAGGCAATGAGCAGTTCTTC.

The rearrangement uses TRBV11-3 and TRBJ2-1; D is possibly TRBD1 (6 bases). Germline V gene sequence: CDR1 SGHNT, CDR2 YENEEA. V lost 0 bases and J lost 2, with 14 bases in between. The CDR3 has 17 residues. The CDR3 protein is CASSLEQGWSAYNEQFF. Written as DNA, the CDR3 is TGTGCCAGCAGCTTAGAACAGGGCTGGTCCGCCTACAATGAGCAGTTCTTC.

The chain combines TRBV2 with TRBJ2-5; D gene unclear. The V gene lost 2 bases and the J gene lost 0 bases, with 7 bases spanning the gap. The V gene's germline CDR1 is SNHLY and CDR2 FYNNEI. This CDR3 contains 14 residues. The CDR3 reads CASSESGYQETQYF. CDR3 coding DNA: TGTGCCAGCAGTGAATCCGGGTACCAAGAGACCCAGTACTTC.

This chain joins TRBV6-9 and TRBJ1-5; TRBD1 matches at 8 bases. Trimming removed 7 bases from V and 7 bases from J; junction bases left unmatched: 9. The CDR3 sequence is 14 residues long. CDR1 MNHGY and CDR2 SVAAGI come from the germline V gene. The CDR3 DNA is TGTGCCAGCAAACCACAGGGACAGGCACAGCCCCAGCATTTT. Protein sequence: CASKPQGQAQPQHF.

V usage is TRBV9 and J usage is TRBJ1-5; 9 bases agree with TRBD1. CDR1 is SGDLS, CDR2 YYNGEE, per germline. The ends lost 0 bases at V and 2 bases at J; junction bases unmatched: 0. The CDR3 contains 15 residues. The CDR3 region is CASSVGTGGNQPQHF. The DNA for the CDR3 is TGTGCCAGCAGCGTAGGGACAGGGGGCAATCAGCCCCAGCATTTT. Combining the CDR3 with reference TRBV9 and TRBJ1-5 gives the whole variable domain DSGVTQTPKHLITATGQRVTLRCSPRSGDLSVYWYQQSLDQGLQFLIQYYNGEERAKGNILERFSAQQFPDLHSELNLSSLELGDSALYFCASSVGTGGNQPQHFGDGTRLSIL.

The CDR3 DNA reads as TGCGCCAGCAGCTTGGCCGGACAGGGGGCCGCGCGGGTGAACACTGAAGCTTTCTTT. It codes for CASSLAGQGAARVNTEAFF. The J gene is TRBJ1-1, the V gene TRBV5-1; TRBD1 matches at 11 bases. The CDR3 covers 19 residues. With 0 bases clipped from V and 0 bases from J, the junction kept 10 bases outside the gene matches. Germline V CDR1 and CDR2: SGHRS, YFSETQ.

This chain links TRBV2 with TRBJ2-3; no definite D call. The V end was cut by 4 bases, the J end by 0 bases, with 8 bases between. CDR3 length equals 14 residues. Germline V lookup: CDR1 SNHLY, CDR2 FYNNEI. The CDR3 sequence: CASSVFSSTDTQYF. DNA for the CDR3: TGTGCCAGCAGTGTATTTTCTAGCACAGATACGCAGTATTTT.

The chain combines TRBV19 with TRBJ2-1; TRBD1 matches 9 bases. J gave up 7 bases and V 0 bases, and 10 bases lay outside the gene matches. Germline CDR1 reads LNHDA; CDR2 reads SQIVND (reference sequence). The CDR3 totals 17 residues. Here the CDR3 reads CASSIDLGQGSVNEQFF. The CDR3 DNA reads as TGTGCCAGTAGTATAGATCTCGGACAGGGGTCTGTTAATGAGCAGTTCTTC.

V and J are TRBV7-2 and TRBJ1-1; tentative D call: TRBD1 (6 bases). This CDR3 is built from 15 residues. From germline, CDR1 is SGHTA and CDR2 FQGNSA. V was cut by 3 bases and J by 3 bases, with 14 bases left in between. CDR3 amino acids: CASSLTGGPYTEAFF. CDR3 nucleotide sequence: TGTGCCAGCAGCTTGACGGGGGGGCCATACACTGAAGCTTTCTTT.

The CDR3 reads CAWREGTGANTEAFF. The CDR3 nucleotides are TGTGCCTGGAGAGAGGGGACAGGGGCGAACACTGAAGCTTTCTTT. This chain connects TRBV30 to TRBJ1-1; 10 bases line up with TRBD1. The CDR3 sequence is 15 residues long. The V gene end was trimmed by 3 bases and the J gene end by 1 base; junction bases not matched to a gene: 5. Germline-derived CDR1 and CDR2 are GTSNPN and SVGIG (reference sequence).

The table lists this clone with a count of one. The chain couples TRBV18 to TRBJ1-3; D not resolved. This CDR3 spans 13 amino acids. Germline assignment: CDR1 KGHSH and CDR2 LQKENI. The V end was cut by 6 bases, the J end by 1 base, with 7 bases between. CDR3 nucleotides: TGTGCCAGCTCCCCTTCTTCTGGAAACACCATATATTTT. This codes for CASSPSSGNTIYF.

This chain connects TRBV6-5 to TRBJ2-1; 12 positions match TRBD2. CDR3 size: 15 residues. The germline CDR1 and CDR2 sequences are MNHEY and SVGAGI. With 6 bases clipped from V and 4 bases from J, the junction kept 4 bases outside the gene matches. CDR3 nucleotide sequence: TGTGCCAGCAGACAGGGGACTAGCGGGTACAATGAGCAGTTCTTC. It is translated as CASRQGTSGYNEQFF.

The rearrangement joins TRBV6-5 to TRBJ2-2; D might be TRBD2 (5 bases). The germline V gene encodes CDR1 MNHEY and CDR2 SVGAGI. The CDR3 is 14 amino acids. The germline V and J ends were trimmed by 5 bases and 8 bases, with 15 bases remaining between them. For the CDR3, the DNA is TGTGCCAGCAGTCAGATGGAGGCTTCGGGGGAGCTGTTTTTT. Its protein product is CASSQMEASGELFF.

The V and J genes are TRBV5-1 and TRBJ2-1, with D tentatively TRBD2 (5 bases). V gave up 7 bases and J gave up 5 bases, with 13 bases separating them. CDR3 size: 13 residues. Germline V lookup: CDR1 SGHRS, CDR2 YFSETQ. The CDR3 DNA reads TGCGCCAGCGGCCCCACCGGGGACAATGAGCAGTTCTTC. As protein: CASGPTGDNEQFF.

The V and J genes are TRBV18 and TRBJ1-5; perhaps TRBD1 as D (5 bases). Germline V gives CDR1 KGHSH, CDR2 LQKENI. CDR3 size: 18 residues. V lost 1 base and J lost 6, with 22 bases in between. CDR3 nucleotide sequence: TGTGCCAGCTCACCACGGGGACTCTCGGAAATTACGAGTCAGCCCCAGCATTTT. As protein: CASSPRGLSEITSQPQHF.